The rows below give T cell receptor beta chains drawn from one sample of a study of blood T cell repertoires in COVID-19. TCRdb's copy holds only in-frame clones and misses some; the assay was immunoSEQ multiplex PCR. The sample carries 95,000 to 100,000 clones, approximately 91% recorded once. The specimen was peripheral blood. These receptors were taken from a man in his fifties with acute or convalescent COVID-19. CDR3s include the opening cysteine and the closing phenylalanine or tryptophan. D genes are given only for firm matches. Clone size is not always given. Where it is, it says once, few, many or a class for expanded clones.

len	v_gene	j_gene	abundance	d_gene	CDR3nt	CDR3aa
19	TRBV28	TRBJ2-6	.	.	TGTGCCAGCAGTTTCCCTCCCGGCGGAGGCCTCTCTGGGGCCAACGTCCTGACTTTC	CASSFPPGGGLSGANVLTF
12	TRBV19	TRBJ1-4	.	.	TGTGCCAGTAGGCGGAACGGCGAAAAACTGTTTTTT	CASRRNGEKLFF
14	TRBV10-3	TRBJ1-1	once	.	TGTGCCATCAGTTCCGGGACAACGAACACTGAAGCTTTCTTT	CAISSGTTNTEAFF
15	TRBV15	TRBJ2-1	.	TRBD2	TGTGCCACCAGCCCCCGGGGGGGCAGGGACAATGAGCAGTTCTTC	CATSPRGGRDNEQFF
15	TRBV5-1	TRBJ2-5	.	TRBD2	TGCGCCAGCAGGAGACTAGCGGGGCCCCAAGGGACCCAGTACTTC	CASRRLAGPQGTQYF
16	TRBV7-8	TRBJ2-4	.	.	TGTGCCAGCAGCCGGGACACTTATCTAGCCAAAAACATTCAGTACTTC	CASSRDTYLAKNIQYF
14	TRBV29-1	TRBJ2-1	.	TRBD1	TGCAGCTCACGGGACAGGGAAATGGCAGGTGAGCAGTTCTTC	CSSRDREMAGEQFF
14	TRBV2	TRBJ2-3	few	TRBD2	TGTGCCAGCAGTTTGACTAGCGGCACAGATACGCAGTATTTT	CASSLTSGTDTQYF
17	TRBV7-8	TRBJ2-3	.	TRBD2	TGTGCCAGCAGCTTAGGGTTCGGCGGGGGGACAACAGATACGCAGTATTTT	CASSLGFGGGTTDTQYF
13	TRBV9	TRBJ2-1	.	.	TGTGCCAGCAGCGTAGTTGATCGCGGTGAGCAGTTCTTC	CASSVVDRGEQFF
15	TRBV5-1	TRBJ1-2	.	TRBD1	TGCGCCAGCAGCTCCGAAGGGGGCCTCCTGGACGGCTACACCTTC	CASSSEGGLLDGYTF
14	TRBV2	TRBJ1-2	once	.	TGTGCCAGCAGGCCCGGGAGGGAGAGGAATGGCTACACCTTC	CASRPGRERNGYTF
14	TRBV5-1	TRBJ2-7	.	.	TGCGCCAGCAGCTCGCGACAGACCTCCTACGAGCAGTACTTC	CASSSRQTSYEQYF
16	TRBV7-9	TRBJ1-1	.	.	TGTGCCAGCAGCCCAGCCGGGGGGCAGCCGAACACTGAAGCTTTCTTT	CASSPAGGQPNTEAFF
15	TRBV15	TRBJ2-7	.	.	TGTGCCACCAGCACGTCAACAGGTCCTTCCTACGAGCAGTACTTC	CATSTSTGPSYEQYF
15	TRBV19	TRBJ1-2	once	.	TGTGCCAGTAGCCCTCGGCGCCAGGGAGGTCCAGGCTACACCTTC	CASSPRRQGGPGYTF
17	TRBV7-9	TRBJ1-5	.	TRBD1	TGTGCCAGCAGCTTAGAGTTAAGGACAGGGTTGATCCAGCCCCAGCATTTT	CASSLELRTGLIQPQHF
15	TRBV5-8	TRBJ1-5	.	TRBD1	TGTGCCAGCAGCATGCCAGGGGGTGGGGATCAGCCCCAGCATTTT	CASSMPGGGDQPQHF
15	TRBV7-6	TRBJ2-6	.	TRBD1	TGTGCCACTGGGACAGGGGGCTTTGGGGCCAACGTCCTGACTTTC	CATGTGGFGANVLTF
15	TRBV7-8	TRBJ1-1	.	TRBD1	TGTGCCAGCAGCTCCACAGGGGAGGAGAAAACTGAAGCTTTCTTT	CASSSTGEEKTEAFF
15	TRBV4-2	TRBJ1-6	.	.	TGTGCCAGCAGCCAAGATCACACAGATAATTCACCCCTCCACTTT	CASSQDHTDNSPLHF
15	TRBV2	TRBJ2-2	.	.	TGTGCCAGCAGTCTGCGGGATCTGGGGACCGGGGAGCTGTTTTTT	CASSLRDLGTGELFF
15	TRBV27	TRBJ2-6	.	.	TGTGCCAGCAGGCAACAGGGAACCGGGGCCAACGTCCTGACTTTC	CASRQQGTGANVLTF
15	TRBV6-5	TRBJ2-7	.	TRBD1	TGTGCCAGCAGCGGTACGACAGGGGCCCCCTACGAGCAGTACTTC	CASSGTTGAPYEQYF
15	TRBV19	TRBJ1-1	.	TRBD1	TGTGCCAGTAGTAGACAGGACAGGGGGCGTACTGAAGCTTTCTTT	CASSRQDRGRTEAFF
13	TRBV19	TRBJ1-2	.	.	TGTGCCAGTATGTTGAACGGGGTCTATGGCTACACCTTC	CASMLNGVYGYTF
16	TRBV13	TRBJ1-4	.	.	TGTGCCAGCAGCGCCCGGGGAGGCAGACCTAATGAAAAACTGTTTTTT	CASSARGGRPNEKLFF
14	TRBV6-5	TRBJ2-2	.	.	TGTGCCAGCAGCCGCAAGGGGACACTCGGGGAGCTGTTTTTT	CASSRKGTLGELFF
13	TRBV6-5	TRBJ2-7	.	.	TGTGCCAGCAGTTACTCGGGCGCCTACGAGCAGTACTTC	CASSYSGAYEQYF
14	TRBV19	TRBJ1-1	.	.	TGTGCCAGTAGTAGGCAGGCCGGGAACACTGAAGCTTTCTTT	CASSRQAGNTEAFF
14	TRBV27	TRBJ1-2	.	TRBD1	TGTGCCAGCAGTTTATCGACAGGGGCTGCTGGCTACACCTTC	CASSLSTGAAGYTF
14	TRBV5-8	TRBJ1-5	once	.	TGTGCCAGCAGCTTGGCCCGGGGAGGTCAGCCCCAGCATTTT	CASSLARGGQPQHF
13	TRBV15	TRBJ1-1	.	.	TGTGCCACCAGCAGAGATGCGGGGGCCGGAGCTTTCTTT	CATSRDAGAGAFF
13	TRBV5-1	TRBJ2-7	.	.	TGCGCCAGCAGCTTGGCCGGAGGATTCGAGCAGTACTTC	CASSLAGGFEQYF
13	TRBV4-1	TRBJ1-1	.	.	TGCGCCAGCAGCCAAGGCAATGATAACTGGGCTCTCTTT	CASSQGNDNWALF
15	TRBV4-1	TRBJ1-1	.	TRBD1	TGCGCCAGCAGCCTCACGGGTGCAGGGGGTACTGAAGCTTTCTTT	CASSLTGAGGTEAFF
16	TRBV5-1	TRBJ1-2	.	.	TGCGCCAGCAGCTTGGCCGCGAGGCAGAGTATCTATGGCTACACCTTC	CASSLAARQSIYGYTF
14	TRBV19	TRBJ1-1	.	TRBD1	TGTGCCAGTAGTATTCGAGGACAGGCGGGGAGGGCTTTCTTT	CASSIRGQAGRAFF
12	TRBV12-3/TRBV12-4	TRBJ1-2	.	.	TGTGCCAGCAGTCTACAGGGAGATGGCTACACCTTC	CASSLQGDGYTF
16	TRBV19	TRBJ1-5	.	TRBD1	TGTGCCAGTAGTACTACAAGACAGGGCTGGGGACAGCCCCAGCATTTT	CASSTTRQGWGQPQHF
12	TRBV12-3/TRBV12-4	TRBJ1-4	.	TRBD1	TGTGCCAGCACCTGGACAGGGGGCAAACTGTTTTTT	CASTWTGGKLFF